The source of this T cell receptor (beta chain) is a study of cytomegalovirus exposure and HLA in healthy donors. Study-wide points: A missense DCLRE1C variant was associated with V- and J-gene trimming of TCR beta chains in a later analysis, and an independent cohort replicated the association. Cytomegalovirus association was listed for about 150 TCR beta chains. The authors considered a cluster of highly shared sequence variants likely to be a sequencing artifact.

At collection, donors were nominally healthy, but unrecorded immune exposures were probable. The CDR3 consists of 14 residues. CDR1 and CDR2 from the germline V gene are MNHNS and SASEGT. Deletions cut 5 bases from V and 4 bases from J, with 12 bases between. Turning to this clone: Antigen: not known.

13 Jbeta primers and 60 Vbeta primers were used for the PCR. Sequencing was performed with immunoSEQ multiplex PCR; in TCRdb, only in-frame clones are kept and a portion is missing. The repertoire consists of 150,000 to 200,000 clones, with around 80% occurring once and the leading ten covering about 2%. The chain employs TRBV6-1 and TRBJ1-5, with D possibly being TRBD1 (6 bases). The sequence derives from a woman aged 25 to 39 in good health and CMV-seronegative. Sequenced sample: PBMCs. The CDR3 sequence: CASSLQGGNQPQHF. The CDR3 DNA reads as TGTGCCAGCAGTTTACAGGGAGGGAATCAGCCCCAGCATTTT.